This T cell receptor (beta chain) derives from a study of Graves' ophthalmopathy and Graves' hyperthyroidism. Study-wide results and limits: A roughly 80% specificity and just under 90% sensitivity were achieved by a 13-signature model that separated ophthalmopathy from stable hyperthyroidism. Detected in blood as well were most expanded thyroid clonotypes with frequency above 0.001.

The CDR3 runs to 13 residues. Per the germline V gene, CDR1 is SEHNR and CDR2 is FQNEAQ (reference sequence). Trimming cost V 11 bases and J 2 bases, with 16 bases left between them. Comment on this clonotype: Its antigen is not identified.

Every ophthalmopathy donor presented moderate-to-severe activity, CAS ≥3, NOSPECS ≥4 and duration under 3 months. The source of the PBMCs was 9.5 to 10 ml of fresh peripheral blood. RNA transcripts were the template, and TCR beta CDR3 regions were amplified from them. The library came from an HTBI-primed first-round RT-PCR and a second-round multiplex PCR. TCRdb reprocessed the multiplex PCR reads via MiXCR and lists one record per CDR3 protein. This table has approximately 640,000 distinct CDR3 sequences, more than 40% appearing once. The chain couples TRBV7-9 to TRBJ2-7; D is undetermined. The receptor was derived from an adult man with Graves' ophthalmopathy. The sequenced sample consisted of peripheral blood. The CDR3 spells CAWSHGGTYEQYF. The CDR3 region has the DNA TGTGCCTGGAGTCATGGCGGAACCTACGAGCAGTACTTC.